Shown below are 26 T cell receptor beta chains from a single sample sequenced in a study of regulatory T cells in long-lasting Graves disease. Relying on iRepertoire HTBI primers and Arm-PCR of CDR3 regions, the team built TCR beta libraries. TCRdb called the multiplex PCR reads again in MiXCR, with one record for every CDR3 protein. Found here are about 460,000 distinct CDR3 sequences, 20% to 25% of them singletons; the top ten hold around 12%. Described time point: persistent/refractory GD, antithyroid drugs over 5 years with positive TRAb. There was RNA extracted from PBMCs, and the TCR library was made from it. This material consisted of peripheral blood mononuclear cells (PBMCs), taken when the disease was refractory, from a patient treated with antithyroid drugs. These receptors originate from a female donor with Graves disease.

This clonotype was observed many times. The gene calls are TRBV6-5 and TRBJ2-7, with TRBD2 matching 13 bases. Germline V lookup: CDR1 MNHEY, CDR2 SVGAGI. The CDR3 loop spans 15 amino acids. Trimming cost V 4 bases and J 7 bases; bases outside gene matches: 7. The CDR3 is CASSSRTSGSDEQYF. CDR3 DNA sequence: TGTGCCAGCAGTTCAAGGACTAGCGGGAGTGATGAGCAGTACTTC.

The chain links TRBV7-2 to TRBJ1-4; possible D gene TRBD1, 6 bases. Deletions cut 2 bases from V and 6 bases from J, with 13 bases between. Germline V CDR1 and CDR2: SGHTA, FQGNSA. The CDR3 has 15 amino acids. The CDR3 loop is CASSLPRGAHEKLFF. Written as DNA, the CDR3 is TGTGCCAGCAGCTTACCCCGGGGGGCCCATGAAAAACTGTTTTTT.

There are many counts of this clonotype. This sequence joins TRBV12-5 and TRBJ1-1; 10 positions match TRBD1. V lost 6 bases, J lost 6 bases, and 7 bases stayed unmatched. The CDR3 runs 14 residues. Germline CDR1 and CDR2: LGHNT and FRNRAP. The CDR3: CASGPGQGLAEAFF. CDR3 in DNA: TGTGCTAGTGGCCCGGGACAGGGGTTGGCTGAAGCTTTCTTT.

As for this clonotype: Given a much more abundant clone one base away, this may be a read error. Because it lacks the conserved phenylalanine or tryptophan at the end, this CDR3 is likely a read error. The rearrangement joins TRBV30 to TRBJ2-5; D may match TRBD1 or TRBD2 (6 bases each). This CDR3 has 11 amino acids. Germline CDR1 is GTSNPN and CDR2 is SVGIG (reference sequence). The CDR3 region is CASGARETQYL. The CDR3, as DNA: TGTGCTTCGGGGGCACGGGAGACCCAGTACCTC.

This clonotype was counted at least ten times. The CDR3 DNA is TGTGCCTGTACCGGGACCGCGTACAATGAGCAGTTCTTC. Protein sequence: CACTGTAYNEQFF. The rearrangement uses TRBV30 and TRBJ2-1, with D tentatively TRBD1 or TRBD2 (5 bases each). CDR1 is GTSNPN and CDR2 is SVGIG in the germline V gene (reference sequence). This CDR3 region has 13 residues. V was clipped by 6 bases and J by 4 bases, with 13 bases between them. Full variable domain (outside the CDR3, taken from reference TRBV30 and TRBJ2-1): SQTIHQWPATLVQPVGSPLSLECTVEGTSNPNLYWYRQAAGRGLQLLFYSVGIGQISSEVPQNLSASRPQDRQFILSSKKLLLSDSGFYLCACTGTAYNEQFFGPGTRLTVL.

There are many counts of this clonotype. The gene calls are TRBV24-1 and TRBJ1-2; unclear D gene. This CDR3 contains 14 residues. V lost 1 base to trimming and J lost 2 bases, with 7 bases between them. From germline, CDR1 is KGHDR and CDR2 SFDVKD. CDR3 region: CATSDFGRNYGYTF. CDR3 sequence (DNA): TGTGCCACCAGTGATTTCGGCAGGAACTATGGCTACACCTTC.

The genes are TRBV7-2 and TRBJ2-6; TRBD2 matches at 7 bases. V shed 2 bases, J shed 1 base, and the junction held 5 bases outside the gene matches. From germline, CDR1 is SGHTA and CDR2 FQGNSA. The length of the CDR3 is 17 residues. CDR3 amino acids: CASSLCGSLSGANVLTF. Here the CDR3 DNA reads TGTGCCAGCAGCTTATGCGGGAGCCTTTCTGGGGCCAACGTCCTGACTTTC. Using reference TRBV7-2 and TRBJ2-6 for the parts outside the CDR3, the full variable domain is GAGVSQSPSNKVTEKGKDVELRCDPISGHTALYWYRQSLGQGLEFLIYFQGNSAPDKSGLPSDRFSAERTGGSVSTLTIQRTQQEDSAVYLCASSLCGSLSGANVLTFGAGSRLTVL.

This chain connects TRBV7-2 to TRBJ2-5; maybe TRBD1 (5 bases). The germline CDR1 and CDR2 sequences are SGHTA and FQGNSA. V dropped 4 bases and J dropped 1 base, with 13 bases sitting between them. This CDR3 has 15 amino acids. CDR3 in amino acids: CASSSLRVSQETQYF. The CDR3 DNA sequence: TGTGCCAGCAGCTCCCTCAGGGTTAGCCAAGAGACCCAGTACTTC.

This clonotype was picked up many times. The V call is TRBV7-2, the J call TRBJ1-6; D may be TRBD1 (5 bases). The CDR3 has 17 amino acids. The V gene lost 3 bases and the J gene lost 7 bases, with 19 bases spanning the gap. Germline loops: CDR1 SGHTA, CDR2 FQGNSA. The CDR3 loop is CASSFKGQESSNSPLHF. For the CDR3, the DNA is TGTGCCAGCAGCTTCAAAGGACAAGAAAGTTCAAATTCACCCCTCCACTTT.

This clonotype appeared a few times. The chain couples TRBV24-1 to TRBJ2-2; a possible D gene is TRBD2 (5 bases). CDR1 KGHDR and CDR2 SFDVKD come from the germline V gene. The CDR3 runs to 13 residues. The V end lost 9 bases, the J end lost 4 bases, and 11 bases lay between the germline ends. CDR3 in amino acids: CATGESGTGELFF. The CDR3 coding sequence is TGTGCCACCGGGGAGTCTGGCACCGGGGAGCTGTTTTTT.

The chain links TRBV7-9 to TRBJ2-5, with D possibly TRBD2 on 6 matching bases. Trimming stripped 1 base from V and 4 bases from J, with 10 bases between. This CDR3 has 14 residues. Germline CDR1 and CDR2: SEHNR and FQNEAQ (reference sequence). This CDR3 reads CASSLGAGLETQYF. In DNA, the CDR3 is TGTGCCAGCAGCTTAGGGGCGGGGCTAGAGACCCAGTACTTC.

In its sample, this clonotype was seen many times. DNA of the CDR3: TGTGCCACCCGGGACAGGGCACAAGAGACCCAGTACTTC. Its translation: CATRDRAQETQYF. The rearrangement joins TRBV6-1 to TRBJ2-5; 9 nucleotides agree with TRBD1. The ends lost 10 bases at V and 2 bases at J; junction bases unmatched: 5. Germline values: CDR1 MNHNS, CDR2 SASEGT. The CDR3 is made up of 13 amino acids.

As concerns this clonotype: The likely explanation is a read error, given a far larger clone one base away. The chain has TRBV7-9 and TRBJ2-7, with D tentatively TRBD2 (5 bases). The CDR3 runs to 11 residues. CDR1 and CDR2 (germline): SEHNR, FQNEAQ (reference sequence). The CDR3 loop reads CASSFDYEQHF. The CDR3 DNA is TGTGCCAGCAGCTTCGACTACGAGCAGCACTTC.

This clonotype was recorded many times. This chain connects TRBV2 to TRBJ1-1; tentative D call: TRBD1 (5 bases). Trimming took 7 bases from V and 0 from J, leaving 15 bases between them. CDR1 and CDR2 from the germline V gene are SNHLY and FYNNEI. The CDR3 spans 15 residues. The CDR3 spells CASTLSGGVNTEAFF. The CDR3 DNA reads TGTGCCAGCACTCTTAGCGGGGGAGTGAACACTGAAGCTTTCTTT. The whole variable domain, remainder taken from reference TRBV2 and TRBJ1-1, is EPEVTQTPSHQVTQMGQEVILRCVPISNHLYFYWYRQILGQKVEFLVSFYNNEISEKSEIFDDQFSVERPDGSNFTLKIRSTKLEDSAMYFCASTLSGGVNTEAFFGQGTRLTVV.

The chain joins TRBV2 to TRBJ1-2; TRBD1 matches 8 bases. Looked up from germline, CDR1 is SNHLY and CDR2 is FYNNEI. This CDR3 comprises 14 residues. V lost 3 bases, J lost 5 bases, and 5 bases stayed unmatched. CDR3 protein: CASSDRGPGYGYTF. The CDR3 DNA reads TGTGCCAGCAGTGACAGGGGGCCTGGGTATGGCTACACCTTC.

Ten or more counts support this clonotype. This chain joins TRBV20-1 and TRBJ2-7; D may match TRBD1 or TRBD2 (5 bases each). The germline CDR1 and CDR2 sequences are DFQATT and SNEGSKA (reference sequence). This CDR3 comprises 13 residues. The CDR3 nucleotides read TGCAGCCCTCTCTGGGCAGGGAGCAACGAGCAGTACTTC. Translated: CSPLWAGSNEQYF.

The chain has TRBV30 and TRBJ1-2; 8 bases map to TRBD1. CDR3 size: 14 residues. J gave up 7 bases and V 5 bases, and 12 bases lay outside the gene matches. Germline V gene lookup returns CDR1 GTSNPN and CDR2 SVGIG (reference sequence). The DNA for the CDR3 is TGTGCCTGGCTTCAACCAGGACAGGGTGGTGGCTACACCTTC. This translates into CAWLQPGQGGGYTF.

The rearrangement links TRBV6-1 to TRBJ1-3; maybe TRBD1 (5 bases). This CDR3 has 15 amino acids. V was shortened by 5 bases and J by 4 bases, with 15 bases between the two germline ends. CDR1 MNHNS and CDR2 SASEGT come from the germline V gene. The CDR3 sequence is CASSPLGGRGNTIYF. CDR3 in DNA: TGTGCCAGCAGTCCACTGGGGGGAAGAGGAAACACCATATATTTT.

Ten or more counts support this clonotype. V gene TRBV12-3 or TRBV12-4 combines with J gene TRBJ1-1; D call uncertain. The CDR3 covers 13 residues. V shed 7 bases and J shed 5 bases, with 14 bases lying between them. CDR3 sequence: CASTNEWRTEAFF. Here the CDR3 DNA reads TGTGCCAGCACAAACGAGTGGAGGACTGAAGCTTTCTTT.

V and J are TRBV6-5 and TRBJ2-2; D call uncertain. With 1 base removed from V and 2 bases from J, the gap between germline ends came to 11 bases. This CDR3 contains 16 residues. Germline CDR1 MNHEY, CDR2 SVGAGI. CDR3 DNA sequence: TGTGCCAGCAGTTACTTAGCATACCAAAACACCGGGGAGCTGTTTTTT. It is translated as CASSYLAYQNTGELFF.

This clonotype occurred many times. The chain carries TRBV11-3 and TRBJ2-5; possibly TRBD2 for D (5 bases). Germline-derived CDR1 and CDR2 are SGHNT and YENEEA. Trimming took off 2 bases at V and 4 bases at J, with 11 bases between the two ends. The CDR3 loop spans 14 amino acids. CDR3 sequence (DNA): TGTGCCAGCAGCTTATCCGGGGTCGGAGAGACCCAGTACTTC. It codes for CASSLSGVGETQYF. The variable domain in full, with the rest retrieved from reference TRBV11-3 and TRBJ2-5, is EAGVVQSPRYKIIEKKQPVAFWCNPISGHNTLYWYLQNLGQGPELLIRYENEEAVDDSQLPKDRFSAERLKGVDSTLKIQPAELGDSAVYLCASSLSGVGETQYFGPGTRLLVL.

This clonotype has only one observation. The rearrangement joins TRBV30 to TRBJ2-7; the D is unclear. The CDR3 runs to 13 residues. V was trimmed by 4 bases and J by 0 bases, leaving 10 bases between them. Germline V gives CDR1 GTSNPN, CDR2 SVGIG (reference sequence). The DNA for the CDR3 is TGTGCCTGGAATCTTCAAAACTCCTACGAGCAGTACTTC. Its translation is CAWNLQNSYEQYF.

The chain is built from TRBV12-3 or TRBV12-4 and TRBJ2-2; unclear D gene. Trimming left V 3 bases short and J 0 bases short, with 8 bases between. The CDR3 contains 15 residues. The CDR3 region has the DNA TGTGCCAGCAGTTTCCGGGTCGCGAACACCGGGGAGCTGTTTTTT. Its protein is CASSFRVANTGELFF.

The chain uses TRBV6-2 or TRBV6-3 and TRBJ2-7; 10 bases are shared with TRBD2. CDR1 MNHEY and CDR2 SVGEGT come from the germline V gene. V lost 0 bases and J lost 0; bases outside the gene matches: 2. The CDR3 sequence is 16 residues long. In DNA, the CDR3 is TGTGCCAGCAGTTACTCCTCTAGCGGGAGCTCCTACGAGCAGTACTTC. As protein: CASSYSSSGSSYEQYF.

This clonotype was recorded many times. This chain uses TRBV7-6 with TRBJ2-7, with D possibly being TRBD2 (5 bases). The germline V and J ends were trimmed by 5 bases and 1 base, with 12 bases remaining between them. Germline CDR1 and CDR2: SGHVS and FNYEAQ. This CDR3 contains 14 residues. The CDR3 here is CASSPPRGSYEQYF. The CDR3 DNA sequence: TGTGCCAGCAGCCCCCCGCGAGGGTCCTACGAGCAGTACTTC.

This clonotype has a count of ten or more. The chain uses TRBV20-1 and TRBJ1-2, with TRBD1 identical over 9 bases. The CDR3 length is 13 residues. Trimming removed 5 bases from V and 3 bases from J; junction bases left unmatched: 4. In germline, CDR1 is DFQATT, CDR2 SNEGSKA (reference sequence). The CDR3 DNA reads TGCAGTGCTTGGACAGGGGCCCACTATGGCTACACCTTC. Translation gives CSAWTGAHYGYTF.